Listed here are 17 T cell receptor beta chains from one sample, sequenced in a study of blood T cell repertoires in COVID-19. Produced via immunoSEQ multiplex PCR; TCRdb's table is partial and in-frame only. The sample contains some 150,000 clones, 86% of which appear only once. Sequences were obtained from peripheral blood. The receptors stem from a woman aged 60-70 years with COVID-19, enrolled during active disease.

This clone was seen a few times. The chain recombines TRBV6-2 or TRBV6-3 with TRBJ2-7; 10 nucleotides line up with TRBD2. V was clipped by 6 bases and J by 3 bases; unmatched bases: 11. The CDR3 is made up of 16 amino acids. Germline-derived CDR1 and CDR2 are MNHEY and SVGEGT. Here the CDR3 reads CASSPGAGLANYEQYF. The CDR3 DNA is TGTGCCAGCAGCCCTGGGGCGGGACTAGCGAACTACGAGCAGTACTTC.

The chain couples TRBV5-1 to TRBJ2-3; the D gene is possibly TRBD2 (5 bases). The length of the CDR3 is 14 residues. V gave up 7 bases and J gave up 0 bases, with 12 bases separating them. The germline V gene has CDR1 SGHRS and CDR2 YFSETQ. The CDR3 DNA reads TGCGCCAGCCGGGATACTAGGAGCACAGATACGCAGTATTTT. It translates to CASRDTRSTDTQYF.

The chain uses TRBV19 and TRBJ1-1; a possible D gene is TRBD1 (6 bases). V gave up 1 base and J gave up 0 bases, with 9 bases separating them. The germline CDR1 and CDR2 sequences are LNHDA and SQIVND (reference sequence). The CDR3 has 15 residues. The CDR3 nucleotides read TGTGCCAGTAGTATAGTTCAGGGGATGAACACTGAAGCTTTCTTT. Protein product: CASSIVQGMNTEAFF.

The rearrangement joins TRBV9 to TRBJ2-7, with a tentative D call TRBD1 (5 bases). The CDR3 loop spans 12 amino acids. Trimming stripped 0 bases from V and 6 bases from J, with 7 bases between. Germline assignment: CDR1 SGDLS and CDR2 YYNGEE. CDR3 residues: CASSVAGFEQYF. In DNA form, the CDR3 reads TGTGCCAGCAGCGTAGCAGGGTTCGAGCAGTACTTC.

This chain links TRBV4-3 with TRBJ1-1, with 7 nucleotides matching TRBD1. Losses at the gene ends were 2 bases for V and 5 bases for J; bases not matched to a gene: 5. Germline CDR1 is LGHNA and CDR2 is YSLEER. The CDR3 is 14 residues long. For the CDR3, the DNA is TGCGCCAGCAGCCAACCCGACAGGGTGACTGAAGCTTTCTTT. This gives the protein CASSQPDRVTEAFF.

The chain combines TRBV15 with TRBJ2-1; D is perhaps TRBD2 (6 bases). V lost 2 bases and J lost 0, with 8 bases in between. Germline CDR1 and CDR2: LNHNV and YYDKDF (reference sequence). CDR3 length equals 15 residues. The CDR3 is CATSRFGSSYNEQFF. The CDR3 nucleotides read TGTGCCACCAGCAGATTCGGGAGCTCCTACAATGAGCAGTTCTTC.

V and J are TRBV10-3 and TRBJ2-7; D might be TRBD2 (6 bases). The CDR3 is 13 residues long. Germline V gene sequence: CDR1 ENHRY, CDR2 SYGVKD. The ends were cut back, 7 bases at V and 5 bases at J, with 15 bases in the middle. In DNA form, the CDR3 reads TGTGCCATCACCACTCGAGGAGGGGACGAGCAGTACTTC. As protein: CAITTRGGDEQYF.

The chain is built from TRBV5-1 and TRBJ1-2; the match to TRBD1 covers 7 bases. This CDR3 region has 14 residues. CDR1 and CDR2 from the germline V gene are SGHRS and YFSETQ. The J segment lost 4 bases and the V segment lost 2 bases, leaving 5 bases of the junction unmatched. The CDR3 reads CASSFPDRSYGYTF. CDR3 sequence (DNA): TGCGCCAGCAGCTTCCCGGACAGGTCCTATGGCTACACCTTC.

The chain uses TRBV6-5 and TRBJ1-1; unclear D gene. The V and J ends lost 10 bases and 0 bases respectively, with 15 bases between them. The CDR3 sequence is 14 residues long. Per the germline V gene, CDR1 is MNHEY and CDR2 is SVGAGI. The CDR3 reads CATDTVPMNTEAFF. In DNA form, the CDR3 reads TGTGCCACCGACACGGTCCCAATGAACACTGAAGCTTTCTTT.

This sequence joins TRBV6-6 and TRBJ2-5, with D tentatively TRBD1 (5 bases). Deletions cut 5 bases from V and 5 bases from J, with 24 bases between. CDR1 and CDR2 from the germline V gene are MNHNY and SVGAGI (reference sequence). The CDR3 runs 17 residues. The DNA for the CDR3 is TGTGCCAGCAGTCATTCCCCCCGCGGTGGCAGGGATGAGACCCAGTACTTC. The encoded protein is CASSHSPRGGRDETQYF.

The chain couples TRBV18 to TRBJ1-2; D unresolved. Per germline, CDR1 KGHSH and CDR2 LQKENI. The V gene lost 3 bases and the J gene lost 5 bases, with 10 bases spanning the gap. The CDR3 loop spans 13 amino acids. The CDR3: CASSPPNEYGYTF. In nucleotides, the CDR3 is TGTGCCAGCTCACCCCCGAATGAGTATGGCTACACCTTC.

The V and J genes are TRBV5-6 and TRBJ1-1; TRBD1 is a possible D gene (5 bases). This CDR3 comprises 16 residues. Trimming took 1 base from V and 10 from J, leaving 23 bases between them. CDR1 and CDR2 (germline): SGHDT, YYEEEE. CDR3 coding DNA: TGTGCCAGCAGCTTGACTAATTTTAGGGGCGGCCAAGTAGCTTTCTTT. Its translation is CASSLTNFRGGQVAFF.

The chain recombines TRBV14 with TRBJ1-5; D gene unclear. The V end was cut by 1 base, the J end by 16 bases, with 17 bases between. Germline loops: CDR1 SGHDN, CDR2 FVKESK. The CDR3 is made up of 13 amino acids. The CDR3 DNA reads TGTGCCAGCAGCCAAGTAAAGGAGGGAGTAGTACATTTT. This sequence encodes CASSQVKEGVVHF.

The gene calls are TRBV9 and TRBJ2-5, with D possibly TRBD1 on 6 matching bases. Germline V lookup: CDR1 SGDLS, CDR2 YYNGEE. The CDR3 sequence is 13 residues long. Trimming left V 4 bases short and J 5 bases short, with 12 bases between. CDR3 coding DNA: TGTGCCAGCAGCTCAACAGGGAGCGAGACCCAGTACTTC. It codes for CASSSTGSETQYF.

The V call is TRBV6-6, the J call TRBJ2-2, with 11 bases matching TRBD2. CDR3 size: 16 residues. The germline V gene encodes CDR1 MNHNY and CDR2 SVGAGI (reference sequence). The V and J ends lost 5 bases and 6 bases, in that order; junction bases with no gene match: 8. The CDR3: CASSTPTSGKAGELFF. Here the CDR3 DNA reads TGTGCCAGCAGTACCCCGACTAGCGGGAAGGCCGGGGAGCTGTTTTTT.

The chain uses TRBV4-3 and TRBJ2-7, with 9 positions matching TRBD2. V lost 5 bases, J lost 7 bases, and 18 bases stayed unmatched. CDR1 and CDR2 from the germline V gene are LGHNA and YSLEER. This CDR3 has 17 residues. DNA for the CDR3: TGCGCCAGCAGCGTCGGTCTGTTGCGGGAGGGCCGGGAGGAGCAGTACTTC. This translates into CASSVGLLREGREEQYF.

This clone has only one observation. CDR3 nucleotides: TGTGCCAGCAGCCGCCCGGGACAGACCTATGGCTACACCTTC. It specifies CASSRPGQTYGYTF. The J gene is TRBJ1-2, the V gene TRBV7-9; 7 nucleotides line up with TRBD1. V lost 5 bases, J lost 4 bases, and 7 bases stayed unmatched. The CDR3 loop spans 14 amino acids. Germline V gene sequence: CDR1 SEHNR, CDR2 FQNEAQ (reference sequence).